The 13 T cell receptor beta chains given below trace back to one sample, sequenced in a study of beta chain features in type 1 diabetes. All of the isolated RNA was reverse transcribed, so expressed TCRB transcripts were sequenced. Libraries were prepared by immunoSEQ multiplex PCR; TCRdb keeps only in-frame clonotypes and omits some of them. The table shows 970,000 or so clones, with roughly a sixth occurring only once. Sequenced material: naive CD4+ T cells from blood. Receptors were obtained from a woman between 18 and 30 years old in good health.

The DNA for the CDR3 is TGTGCCAGCAGTCTACTCTCCTTTGGAAACACCATATATTTT. Translated, it gives CASSLLSFGNTIYF. This chain connects TRBV28 to TRBJ1-3; D gene unclear. V was shortened by 5 bases and J by 3 bases, with 11 bases between the two germline ends. In germline, CDR1 is MDHEN, CDR2 SYDVKM. The CDR3 sequence is 14 residues long.

The rearrangement uses TRBV18 and TRBJ2-5, with 14 bases fitting TRBD2. Trimming took 3 bases from V and 5 from J; bases not matched to a gene: 5. The CDR3 has 16 amino acids. Germline V gene data show CDR1 as KGHSH and CDR2 as LQKENI. The CDR3 coding sequence is TGTGCCAGCTCACCGGGACTAGCGGGAGCGGAGGAGACCCAGTACTTC. Residues: CASSPGLAGAEETQYF.

This chain connects TRBV7-2 to TRBJ2-4; D is unresolved. The CDR3 sequence is 15 residues long. Trimming removed 2 bases at V and 2 bases at J, with 10 bases between. Germline loops: CDR1 SGHTA, CDR2 FQGNSA. The CDR3 here is CASSLYAASKNIQYF. The CDR3 coding sequence is TGTGCCAGCAGCTTATATGCAGCTTCCAAAAACATTCAGTACTTC.

The rearrangement joins TRBV2 to TRBJ1-2; 7 bases match TRBD1. Per germline, CDR1 SNHLY and CDR2 FYNNEI. The CDR3 loop spans 13 amino acids. Trimming took 6 bases from V and 2 from J; bases not matched to a gene: 3. CDR3 DNA: TGTGCCAGCAGAGAGACAGGGAACTATGGCTACACCTTC. This gives the protein CASRETGNYGYTF. The full variable domain, rest sourced from reference TRBV2 and TRBJ1-2, is EPEVTQTPSHQVTQMGQEVILRCVPISNHLYFYWYRQILGQKVEFLVSFYNNEISEKSEIFDDQFSVERPDGSNFTLKIRSTKLEDSAMYFCASRETGNYGYTFGSGTRLTVV.

This sequence joins TRBV2 and TRBJ1-2, with 9 nucleotides matching TRBD1. The CDR3 length is 14 residues. V was pared by 5 bases and J by 2 bases, with 3 bases of the junction left unmatched. The V gene's germline CDR1 is SNHLY and CDR2 FYNNEI. The CDR3 loop reads CASSPDRGNYGYTF. The CDR3 DNA reads TGTGCCAGCAGTCCGGACAGGGGAAACTATGGCTACACCTTC.

The chain is built from TRBV11-2 and TRBJ2-7; TRBD2 matches 10 bases. The CDR3 has 16 residues. Per the germline V gene, CDR1 is SGHAT and CDR2 is FQNNGV. With 5 bases clipped from V and 7 bases from J, the junction kept 14 bases outside the gene matches. CDR3 in amino acids: CASSRQTLAGAQEQYF. As DNA, the CDR3 is TGTGCCAGCAGCCGCCAGACGCTAGCGGGAGCCCAGGAGCAGTACTTC.

This sequence joins TRBV6-5 and TRBJ2-3, with TRBD2 identical over 11 bases. This CDR3 has 14 residues. V lost 6 bases, J lost 8 bases, and 7 bases stayed unmatched. The germline V gene has CDR1 MNHEY and CDR2 SVGAGI. The CDR3 region is CASRAGLAGVTQYF. In nucleotides, the CDR3 is TGTGCCAGCAGGGCCGGACTAGCGGGTGTTACGCAGTATTTT.

The chain's CDR3 is CASSFGGNGYTF. DNA of the CDR3: TGTGCCAGCAGCTTTGGGGGGAATGGCTACACCTTC. The chain employs TRBV5-4 and TRBJ1-2, with a tentative D call TRBD1 (5 bases). V was trimmed by 2 bases and J by 6 bases, leaving 8 bases between them. Germline CDR1 reads SGHNT; CDR2 reads YYREEE (reference sequence). The CDR3 totals 12 residues.

This clone came up a few times. The rearrangement uses TRBV7-2 and TRBJ1-1; D gene uncertain. In germline, CDR1 is SGHTA, CDR2 FQGNSA. V gave up 0 bases and J gave up 2 bases, with 10 bases separating them. The CDR3 runs to 15 residues. In DNA, the CDR3 is TGTGCCAGCAGCTTAGCTACGACGGAAAACACTGAAGCTTTCTTT. Translating gives CASSLATTENTEAFF. The full variable domain, its missing parts supplied by reference TRBV7-2 and TRBJ1-1, is GAGVSQSPSNKVTEKGKDVELRCDPISGHTALYWYRQSLGQGLEFLIYFQGNSAPDKSGLPSDRFSAERTGGSVSTLTIQRTQQEDSAVYLCASSLATTENTEAFFGQGTRLTVV.

This sequence joins TRBV4-2 and TRBJ2-3, with D hard to call. Trimming left V 4 bases short and J 6 bases short, with 11 bases between. The V gene's germline CDR1 is LGHNA and CDR2 YNFKEQ. This CDR3 spans 13 amino acids. CDR3 DNA: TGTGCCAGCAGCCCAAACATCAAGGATACGCAGTATTTT. Amino acids: CASSPNIKDTQYF.

This clone came up a few times. The rearrangement joins TRBV6-1 to TRBJ1-5, with 8 nucleotides matching TRBD1. J was trimmed by 7 bases and V by 8 bases; bases with no gene match: 4. The germline CDR1 and CDR2 sequences are MNHNS and SASEGT. The CDR3 contains 12 residues. The CDR3 here is CASGDRRQPQHF. The CDR3 DNA follows: TGTGCCAGCGGGGACAGGCGACAGCCCCAGCATTTT.

The genes are TRBV28 and TRBJ1-4, with TRBD1 matching over 12 bases. CDR3 size: 15 residues. Germline V gene sequence: CDR1 MDHEN, CDR2 SYDVKM. Germline trimming cut 5 bases from V and 10 bases from J; bases unmatched to any gene: 8. CDR3: CASSVLGTGGGKLFF. CDR3 DNA sequence: TGTGCCAGCAGTGTGCTGGGGACAGGGGGCGGAAAACTGTTTTTT.

This clone turned up a few times. V usage is TRBV7-8 and J usage is TRBJ2-6; TRBD1 is a possible D gene (6 bases). From germline, CDR1 is SGHVS and CDR2 FQNEAQ. This CDR3 region has 14 residues. V lost 7 bases and J lost 0, with 7 bases in between. This CDR3 is CASTRGSGANVLTF. CDR3 nucleotide sequence: TGTGCCAGCACCAGGGGCTCTGGGGCCAACGTCCTGACTTTC.